This TCR beta chain is from a study of neoadjuvant anti-PD-1 for oral cavity cancer. Broader study findings: Higher pretreatment Treg/Th17 ratios tracked higher pretreatment blood clonality.

To note about this clone: The antigen is undetermined.

The assay was immunoSEQ multiplex PCR, and TCRdb's table has in-frame clones only and misses some. This sample has some 40,000 clones, with around two fifths found just once. As to time point: after neoadjuvant nivolumab, at surgical resection. Stage II-IVA oral cavity squamous cell carcinoma was new and untreated by systemic or radiation therapy. These oral cavity squamous cell carcinomas were HPV-negative and locally advanced. The CDR3 spans 18 residues. Trimming shortened V by 4 bases and J by 6 bases, and 29 bases separated the two germline ends. CDR1 is SGHRS and CDR2 is YFSETQ in the germline V gene.

The rearrangement joins TRBV5-1 to TRBJ2-7; possible D gene TRBD1, 5 bases. The sequencing used tumor tissue, collected after nivolumab (anti-PD-1) treatment. This TCR was sampled from a person aged 40 to 85 with oral cavity squamous cell carcinoma. Here the CDR3 DNA reads TGCGCCAGCAGCCTACAGACAGTAGGTACGGCGAAGTCTGGCGAGCAGTACTTC. Its translation is CASSLQTVGTAKSGEQYF.